What follows describes a single T cell receptor beta chain. RNA was extracted with the RNeasy kit, and a quantity of roughly 0.45 to 1 ug was reverse transcribed using random hexamers. With immunoSEQ multiplex PCR, TCR beta CDR3 was amplified across 54 Vbeta and 13 Jbeta. A single record per CDR3 protein comes from TCRdb applying MiXCR to the immunoSEQ multiplex PCR reads. The table records 20,000 or so distinct CDR3 sequences, approximately 96% of them present only once. This entry is derived from a study of CD8 T cells in Susac syndrome. The source of this sequence is a human donor in good health. The sequenced sample consisted of CD8+ T cells from PBMCs.

As DNA, the CDR3 is TGTGCCAGCTTATCACTAGCCCAAGAGACCCAGTACTTC. Translating it yields CASLSLAQETQYF. The chain combines TRBV7-9 with TRBJ2-5; a weak D match, TRBD2 (6 bases). CDR3 size: 13 residues. CDR1 and CDR2 (germline): SEHNR, FQNEAQ (reference sequence). V was shortened by 8 bases and J by 1 base, with 11 bases between the two germline ends.